Listed here is a single TCR beta chain. Its antigen is unknown. The V and J ends lost 5 bases and 2 bases, in that order; junction bases with no gene match: 7. Per the germline V gene, CDR1 is MDHEN and CDR2 is SYDVKM. CDR3 length: 16 amino acids. Assay used: immunoSEQ multiplex PCR; TCRdb lists only in-frame clones, some missing. This sample has roughly 2,500,000 clones, with roughly 93% found just once. The sample is drawn from a study of shared clonotypes between healthy human individuals. Overall study context: Donors had three CD4 naive, three CD4 memory, two CD8 naive and one CD8 memory plate apiece.

Study results and caveats: Non-shared clonotypes were found to have lower generation probabilities than the clonotypes that were shared by all four of the sorted-subset donors. Of the naive CD4 clonotypes, about 5% were shared across a few donors.

This TCR was recovered from a man aged 18-30 years in good health. Some clones in this sample may be carry-over from other donors' samples. The gene calls are TRBV28 and TRBJ1-5, with TRBD1 identical over 9 bases. The sequencing sample was made of naive CD4+ T cells from PBMCs. Noted subset: CD45RA+ positively selected. CDR3 sequence reads: CASSTPGQGGNQPQHF. CDR3 nucleotide sequence: TGTGCCAGCAGTACTCCGGGACAGGGTGGCAATCAGCCCCAGCATTTT. Together with reference TRBV28 and TRBJ1-5, the CDR3 gives the full variable domain: DVKVTQSSRYLVKRTGEKVFLECVQDMDHENMFWYRQDPGLGLRLIYFSYDVKMKEKGDIPEGYSVSREKKERFSLILESASTNQTSMYLCASSTPGQGGNQPQHFGDGTRLSIL.